The 21 T cell receptor beta chains presented below share a single source sample, sequenced in a study of blood T cell repertoires in COVID-19. Repertoires were generated with immunoSEQ multiplex PCR, while TCRdb's copy carries only in-frame clones and drops some. The sample has 64,000 or so clones; roughly four fifths are singletons. Sequenced input: peripheral blood. Receptors were obtained from a human donor in a cohort sampled during active COVID-19.

The rearrangement links TRBV11-2 to TRBJ1-2; possibly TRBD1 for D (6 bases). Trimming left V 1 base short and J 7 bases short, with 16 bases between. The V gene's germline CDR1 is SGHAT and CDR2 FQNNGV. There are 15 residues in the CDR3. The CDR3 loop reads CASSLGQDSISGYTF. Here the CDR3 DNA reads TGTGCCAGCAGCTTAGGTCAGGACAGTATCTCTGGCTACACCTTC.

Only one count was recorded for this clone. This chain connects TRBV21-1 to TRBJ2-7; the table's D call, TRBD1, was not checked against the DNA. TRBV21-1 is a listed pseudogene. The CDR3 sequence is 16 residues long. CDR3 sequence: CASSVTRDSSSYEQYV. CDR3 nucleotide sequence: TGTGCCAGCAGCGTCACCCGGGACAGTAGCTCCTACGAGCAGTACGTC.

The sample holds one count of this clone. The chain links TRBV5-1 to TRBJ2-3; 8 nucleotides line up with TRBD2. Germline-derived CDR1 and CDR2 are SGHRS and YFSETQ. J gave up 3 bases and V 2 bases, and 14 bases lay outside the gene matches. The CDR3 contains 18 residues. For the CDR3, the DNA is TGCGCCAGCAGCTTTGGCGGACAGTCCACTAGCGGAACAGATACGCAGTATTTT. Translation gives CASSFGGQSTSGTDTQYF. Looking up the rest from reference TRBV5-1 and TRBJ2-3 gives the full variable domain: KAGVTQTPRYLIKTRGQQVTLSCSPISGHRSVSWYQQTPGQGLQFLFEYFSETQRNKGNFPGRFSGRQFSNSRSEMNVSTLELGDSALYLCASSFGGQSTSGTDTQYFGPGTRLTVL.

The sample holds one count of this clone. This chain uses TRBV7-7 with TRBJ1-2, with D unclear. V was trimmed by 8 bases and J by 7 bases, leaving 11 bases between them. This CDR3 comprises 11 residues. Germline V gene data show CDR1 as SSHAT and CDR2 as FNYEAQ (reference sequence). The CDR3, as DNA: TGTGCCAGCGCCCCCGGGAGTGGCTACACCTTC. Protein product: CASAPGSGYTF. The entire variable domain, with the rest obtained from reference TRBV7-7 and TRBJ1-2, is as follows: GAGVSQSPRYKVTKRGQDVTLRCDPISSHATLYWYQQALGQGPEFLTYFNYEAQPDKSGLPSDRFSAERPEGSISTLTIQRTEQRDSAMYRCASAPGSGYTFGSGTRLTVV.

V usage is TRBV11-3 and J usage is TRBJ2-5; 13 bases line up with TRBD2. The trim removed 0 bases at V and 5 bases at J, leaving 0 bases unmatched. Germline assignment: CDR1 SGHNT and CDR2 YENEEA. The CDR3 runs 15 residues. The CDR3 region is CASSLEGLAGETQYF. In DNA, the CDR3 is TGTGCCAGCAGCTTAGAGGGACTAGCGGGGGAGACCCAGTACTTC. The complete variable domain, with remaining parts taken from reference TRBV11-3 and TRBJ2-5, reads EAGVVQSPRYKIIEKKQPVAFWCNPISGHNTLYWYLQNLGQGPELLIRYENEEAVDDSQLPKDRFSAERLKGVDSTLKIQPAELGDSAVYLCASSLEGLAGETQYFGPGTRLLVL.

V is TRBV6-5 and J is TRBJ2-2, with D perhaps matching TRBD2 (6 bases). The V and J ends lost 4 bases and 7 bases respectively, with 13 bases between them. In germline, CDR1 is MNHEY, CDR2 SVGAGI. The CDR3 is 14 amino acids. The CDR3 bases are TGTGCCAGCAGTTTTCGGACGGGGGTCGGGGAGCTGTTTTTT. This gives the protein CASSFRTGVGELFF.

This clone has a handful of counts. V and J are TRBV19 and TRBJ1-1; D unresolved. V gave up 7 bases and J gave up 2 bases, with 5 bases separating them. The germline gives CDR1 LNHDA, CDR2 SQIVND (reference sequence). The CDR3 has 11 residues. The CDR3 protein is CASTKNTEAFF. The DNA for the CDR3 is TGTGCCAGTACCAAAAACACTGAAGCTTTCTTT.

The chain combines TRBV5-1 with TRBJ1-1; 11 bases agree with TRBD1. Germline CDR1 reads SGHRS; CDR2 reads YFSETQ. This CDR3 has 15 residues. With 0 bases clipped from V and 4 bases from J, the junction kept 2 bases outside the gene matches. CDR3 in DNA: TGCGCCAGCAGCTTGGGGACAGGGGGCGGCACTGAAGCTTTCTTT. It yields the protein CASSLGTGGGTEAFF.

CDR3 region: CATSASLVATDTQYF. CDR3 nucleotide sequence: TGTGCCACCAGTGCCTCGCTAGTCGCCACAGATACGCAGTATTTT. The genes are TRBV24-1 and TRBJ2-3; D not certain. There are 15 residues in the CDR3. Trimming pared 5 bases from V and 2 bases from J, leaving 13 bases between. The germline V gene encodes CDR1 KGHDR and CDR2 SFDVKD.

This clone was counted only a few times. The V call is TRBV6-6, the J call TRBJ2-1; tentatively, D is TRBD2 (5 bases). The germline gives CDR1 MNHNY, CDR2 SVGAGI (reference sequence). The ends were cut back, 5 bases at V and 2 bases at J, with 22 bases in the middle. The CDR3 is 18 amino acids. This chain's CDR3 is CASSPGGGPLETYNEQFF. The CDR3 DNA sequence: TGTGCCAGCAGTCCCGGAGGAGGCCCCCTCGAAACCTACAATGAGCAGTTCTTC.

This rearrangement joins TRBV6-4 to TRBJ2-3; 10 bases align to TRBD2. The germline gives CDR1 MRHNA, CDR2 SNTAGT. This CDR3 spans 15 amino acids. V was pared by 4 bases and J by 6 bases, with 7 bases of the junction left unmatched. The CDR3 reads CASSAASGGEDTQYF. The CDR3 DNA reads TGTGCCAGCAGTGCCGCTAGCGGGGGCGAGGATACGCAGTATTTT.

The chain is built from TRBV19 and TRBJ2-2; D gene unclear. V was trimmed by 7 bases and J by 3 bases, leaving 6 bases between them. The CDR3 has 12 residues. CDR1 is LNHDA and CDR2 is SQIVND in the germline V gene (reference sequence). CDR3 sequence (DNA): TGTGCCAGTACATTTGACACCGGGGAGCTGTTTTTT. Amino acid sequence: CASTFDTGELFF.

The V gene is TRBV6-1, the J gene TRBJ2-6, with 9 bases matching TRBD1. Germline CDR1 MNHNS, CDR2 SASEGT. The CDR3 contains 18 residues. J was trimmed by 1 base and V by 4 bases; bases with no gene match: 8. CDR3: CASSAPTGGESGANVLTF. For the CDR3, the DNA is TGTGCCAGCAGTGCTCCCACAGGGGGCGAGTCTGGGGCCAACGTCCTGACTTTC.

V gene TRBV7-2 combines with J gene TRBJ2-4; a possible D gene is TRBD1 (5 bases). Germline lookup yields CDR1 SGHTA and CDR2 FQGNSA. CDR3 length equals 14 residues. The germline V and J ends were trimmed by 1 base and 5 bases, with 9 bases remaining between them. The CDR3 protein is CASSLDTGQNIQYF. The CDR3 nucleotides are TGTGCCAGCAGCTTAGATACAGGCCAAAACATTCAGTACTTC.

The chain combines TRBV19 with TRBJ1-4, with D maybe TRBD1 (5 bases). This CDR3 has 15 residues. Looked up from germline, CDR1 is LNHDA and CDR2 is SQIVND (reference sequence). V shed 3 bases and J shed 2 bases, with 10 bases lying between them. CDR3 DNA sequence: TGTGCCAGTAGTATTACGGGGGACACTAATGAAAAACTGTTTTTT. As protein: CASSITGDTNEKLFF. The full variable domain, its missing parts supplied by reference TRBV19 and TRBJ1-4, is DGGITQSPKYLFRKEGQNVTLSCEQNLNHDAMYWYRQDPGQGLRLIYYSQIVNDFQKGDIAEGYSVSREKKESFPLTVTSAQKNPTAFYLCASSITGDTNEKLFFGSGTQLSVL.

The chain combines TRBV2 with TRBJ1-2, with D perhaps matching TRBD1 (5 bases). The CDR3 covers 14 residues. CDR1 and CDR2 from the germline V gene are SNHLY and FYNNEI. The ends were cut back, 6 bases at V and 4 bases at J, with 15 bases in the middle. CDR3 region: CASSARVLPYGYTF. CDR3 sequence (DNA): TGTGCCAGCAGCGCCAGGGTTTTACCCTATGGCTACACCTTC.

The chain links TRBV3-1 (or the pseudogene TRBV3-2) to TRBJ2-3; tentative D call: TRBD2 (6 bases). There are 11 residues in the CDR3. Per the germline V gene, CDR1 is LGHDT and CDR2 is YNNKEL (reference sequence). V lost 4 bases to trimming and J lost 10 bases, with 9 bases between them. The CDR3, as DNA: TGTGCCAGCAGCCGGGGGGTTGCGCAGTATTTT. Protein: CASSRGVAQYF.

This chain links TRBV7-9 with TRBJ2-7; D possibly corresponds to TRBD1 (6 bases). Germline CDR1 SEHNR, CDR2 FQNEAQ (reference sequence). V was trimmed by 2 bases and J by 2 bases, leaving 10 bases between them. The CDR3 length is 14 residues. Here the CDR3 DNA reads TGTGCCAGCAGCTTAAGGGACACAGCCTACGAGCAGTACTTC. It specifies CASSLRDTAYEQYF.

V and J are TRBV7-9 and TRBJ2-6; no definite D call. This CDR3 comprises 17 residues. V was clipped by 5 bases and J by 4 bases, with 18 bases between them. Looked up from germline, CDR1 is SEHNR and CDR2 is FQNEAQ (reference sequence). The DNA for the CDR3 is TGTGCCAGCAGCCCTCAAGGTCTCGGGTTAGGGGCCAACGTCCTGACTTTC. Its translation is CASSPQGLGLGANVLTF.

The chain couples TRBV6-5 to TRBJ2-3; D is unresolved. Between the trimmed V and J ends, which lost 4 bases and 3 bases, there was a span of 8 bases. The CDR3 totals 13 residues. Germline assignment: CDR1 MNHEY and CDR2 SVGAGI. Here the CDR3 reads CASSSRNTDTQYF. Here the CDR3 DNA reads TGTGCCAGCAGTTCCAGGAATACAGATACGCAGTATTTT.

CDR3 DNA: TGTGCCAGCAGCTTAACCGGGACTAGGGCCCCGGAGACCCAGTACTTC. Amino acid sequence: CASSLTGTRAPETQYF. This chain connects TRBV7-2 to TRBJ2-5; TRBD2 agrees at 8 bases. The germline gives CDR1 SGHTA, CDR2 FQGNSA. J gave up 5 bases and V 2 bases, and 10 bases lay outside the gene matches. This CDR3 is built from 16 residues.